This note documents a single T cell receptor (beta chain) sequence. Its target is unknown. This entry belongs to a study of graft-versus-host responses after intestinal transplantation. Whole-study context: Anti-thymocyte globulin was used for induction in all recipients, who then took tacrolimus and steroids for roughly three years. Overall study results and limits: GvH clonotypes were identified within recipient marrow, with a subset emerging first in ileum or blood. Patients with graft-donor T cell macrochimerism had high graft-versus-host to host-versus-graft clonal ratios in allografts.

Data came from immunoSEQ multiplex PCR; TCRdb stores just in-frame clones and leaves some out. The sample consists of about 94,000 clones, 90% to 95% of them appearing once. The sequence came from a human donor who received an intestinal transplant. The sequencing used unstimulated CD8+ T cells sorted from spleen or lymph node cells, collected before intestinal transplant.

The CDR3 nucleotides read TGTGCCAGCAGTGACGACAGGGGAGACACTGAAGCTTTCTTT. It yields the protein CASSDDRGDTEAFF. This chain uses TRBV6-1 with TRBJ1-1; 8 bases fit TRBD1. Trimming cost V 3 bases and J 3 bases; bases outside gene matches: 3. This CDR3 is 14 amino acids long. From germline, CDR1 is MNHNS and CDR2 SASEGT.